These T cell receptor beta chains were read from a single sample in a study of response to subunit inactivated influenza vaccine. TCRdb reanalysed the RT-PCR reads using MiXCR and keeps one entry per CDR3 protein. The sample has hundreds of thousands of distinct CDR3 sequences, 12% seen once; the top ten hold 9.5% to 13%. This specimen was PBMCs from blood, taken on the day of vaccination. The receptors derive from a man aged 50 or older who received an inactivated influenza vaccine. Each CDR3 is given with its conserved first and last residue. D genes are given only for firm matches. The listing skips clone size in some rows; elsewhere it reads once, few, many or a size class.

TRBD2 | few | TRBJ2-4 | TRBV5-6 | 14 | TGTGCCAGCAGCTTGACGGGGGGTCAAAACATTCAGTACTTC | CASSLTGGQNIQYF
TRBD1 | . | TRBJ2-3 | TRBV5-1 | 16 | TGCGCCAGCAGCCCCGGACAGGGGGCGGGCACAGATACGCAGTATTTT | CASSPGQGAGTDTQYF
TRBD1 | few | TRBJ2-2 | TRBV28 | 17 | TGTGCCAGCAGTTTATTTGGGACAGCCCGCGTTATTCGGGAGCTGTTTTTT | CASSLFGTARVIRELFF
. | few | TRBJ2-2 | TRBV10-3 | 14 | TGTGCCATCAGTGAGTCGGAAGCATCCGGGGAGCTGTTTTTT | CAISESEASGELFF
. | . | TRBJ2-3 | TRBV25-1 | 16 | TGTGCCAGCAGTGACCCTGCGGGACAGCGCACAGATACGCAGTATTTT | CASSDPAGQRTDTQYF
. | few | TRBJ2-5 | TRBV6-5 | 14 | TGTGCCAGCAGTTACTCAAGGGATTCGGAGACCCAGTACTTC | CASSYSRDSETQYF
. | . | TRBJ2-5 | TRBV20-1 | 13 | TGCAGTGCAGACCTAGGGACATCTGAGACCCAGTACTTC | CSADLGTSETQYF
. | . | TRBJ1-2 | TRBV20-1 | 12 | TGCAGTGCTAGCCTCCCAGGCTATGGCTACACCTTC | CSASLPGYGYTF
TRBD2 | many | TRBJ2-3 | TRBV7-3 | 20 | TGTGCCAGCAGCTTATCTCGGTTTCCCGGGAGGGCCCTCGGTACAGATACGCAGTATTTT | CASSLSRFPGRALGTDTQYF
. | . | TRBJ1-3 | TRBV12-3/TRBV12-4 | 14 | TGTGCCAGCAGTCCCGGGGACTCTGGAAACACCATATATTTT | CASSPGDSGNTIYF
. | . | TRBJ2-5 | TRBV5-6 | 16 | TGTGCCAGCAGCTTGATGGTTCTGCGGGATGGAGAGACCCAGTACTTC | CASSLMVLRDGETQYF
. | . | TRBJ1-2 | TRBV20-1 | 14 | TGCAGTGCAACAACCGGGCCCCGGGAGGGCGGCTACACCTTC | CSATTGPREGGYTF